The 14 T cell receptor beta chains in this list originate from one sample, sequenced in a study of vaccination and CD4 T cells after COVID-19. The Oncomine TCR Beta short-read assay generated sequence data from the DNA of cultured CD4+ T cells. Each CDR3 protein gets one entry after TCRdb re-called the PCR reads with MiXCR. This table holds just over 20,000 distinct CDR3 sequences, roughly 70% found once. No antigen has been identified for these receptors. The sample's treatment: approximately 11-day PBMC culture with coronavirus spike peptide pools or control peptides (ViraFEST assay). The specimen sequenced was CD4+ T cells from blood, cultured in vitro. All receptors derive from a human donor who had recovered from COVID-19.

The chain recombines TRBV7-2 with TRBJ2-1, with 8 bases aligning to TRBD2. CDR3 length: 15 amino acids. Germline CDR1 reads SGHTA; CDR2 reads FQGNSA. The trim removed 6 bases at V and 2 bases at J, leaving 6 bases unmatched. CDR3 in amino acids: CASRITSGAYNEQFF. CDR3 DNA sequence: TGTGCCAGCAGAATAACTAGCGGTGCCTACAATGAGCAGTTCTTC. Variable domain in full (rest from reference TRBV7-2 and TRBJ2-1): GAGVSQSPSNKVTEKGKDVELRCDPISGHTALYWYRQSLGQGLEFLIYFQGNSAPDKSGLPSDRFSAERTGGSVSTLTIQRTQQEDSAVYLCASRITSGAYNEQFFGPGTRLTVL.

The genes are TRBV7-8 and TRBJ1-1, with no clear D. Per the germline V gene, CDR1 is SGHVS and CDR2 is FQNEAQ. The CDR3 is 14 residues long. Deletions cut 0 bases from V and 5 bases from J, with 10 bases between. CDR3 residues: CASSLAPRRTEAFF. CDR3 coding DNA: TGTGCCAGCAGCTTAGCCCCGAGGAGAACTGAAGCTTTCTTT. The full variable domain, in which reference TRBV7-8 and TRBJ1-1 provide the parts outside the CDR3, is GAGVSQSPRYKVAKRGQDVALRCDPISGHVSLFWYQQALGQGPEFLTYFQNEAQLDKSGLPSDRFFAERPEGSVSTLKIQRTQQEDSAVYLCASSLAPRRTEAFFGQGTRLTVV.

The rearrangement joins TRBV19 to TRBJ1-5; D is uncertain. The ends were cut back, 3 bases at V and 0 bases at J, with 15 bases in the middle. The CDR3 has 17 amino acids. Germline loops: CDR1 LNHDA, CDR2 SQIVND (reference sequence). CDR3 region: CASSIVLKDYSNQPQHF. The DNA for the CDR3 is TGTGCCAGTAGTATTGTGTTAAAAGATTATAGCAATCAGCCCCAGCATTTT.

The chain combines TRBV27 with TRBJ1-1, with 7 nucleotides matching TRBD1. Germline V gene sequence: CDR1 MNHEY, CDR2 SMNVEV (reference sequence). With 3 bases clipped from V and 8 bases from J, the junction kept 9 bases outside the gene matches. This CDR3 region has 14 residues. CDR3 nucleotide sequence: TGTGCCAGCAGTTTGAAGTCGGCAGGGGGAGAAGCTTTCTTT. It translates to CASSLKSAGGEAFF.

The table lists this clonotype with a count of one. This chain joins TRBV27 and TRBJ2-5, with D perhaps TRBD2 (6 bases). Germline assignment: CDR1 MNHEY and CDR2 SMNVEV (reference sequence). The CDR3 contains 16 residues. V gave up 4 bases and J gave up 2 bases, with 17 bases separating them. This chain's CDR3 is CASSSLTSGGQETQYF. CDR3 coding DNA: TGTGCCAGCAGTTCCCTGACTAGTGGGGGGCAAGAGACCCAGTACTTC.

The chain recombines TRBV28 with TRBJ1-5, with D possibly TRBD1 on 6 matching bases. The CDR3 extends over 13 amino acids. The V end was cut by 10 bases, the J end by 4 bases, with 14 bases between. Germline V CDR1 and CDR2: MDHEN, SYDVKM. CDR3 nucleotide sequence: TGTGCCAACCAAAGGAGGGGGAATCAGCCCCAGCATTTT. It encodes CANQRRGNQPQHF.

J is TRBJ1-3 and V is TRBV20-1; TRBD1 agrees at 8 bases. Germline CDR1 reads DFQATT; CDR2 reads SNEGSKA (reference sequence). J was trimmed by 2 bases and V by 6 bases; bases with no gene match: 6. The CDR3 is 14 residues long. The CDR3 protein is CSARPTGAGNTIYF. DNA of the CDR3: TGCAGTGCGCGCCCGACAGGGGCTGGAAACACCATATATTTT.

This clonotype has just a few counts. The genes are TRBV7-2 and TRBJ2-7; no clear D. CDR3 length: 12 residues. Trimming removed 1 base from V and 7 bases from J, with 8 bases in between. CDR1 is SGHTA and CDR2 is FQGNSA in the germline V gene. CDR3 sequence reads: CASSLGASEQYF. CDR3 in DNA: TGTGCCAGCAGCTTAGGGGCGAGTGAGCAGTACTTC.

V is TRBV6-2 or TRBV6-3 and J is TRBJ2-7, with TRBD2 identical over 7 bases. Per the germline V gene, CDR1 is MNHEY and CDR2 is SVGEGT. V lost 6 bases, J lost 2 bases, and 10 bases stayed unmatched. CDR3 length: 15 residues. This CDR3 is CASRGGPAATYEQYF. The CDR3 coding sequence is TGTGCCAGCAGGGGAGGGCCCGCGGCAACCTACGAGCAGTACTTC.

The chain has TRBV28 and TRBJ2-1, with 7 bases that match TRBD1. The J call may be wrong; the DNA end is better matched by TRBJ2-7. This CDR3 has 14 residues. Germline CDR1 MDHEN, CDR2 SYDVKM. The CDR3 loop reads CASSLVRTGAEQYF. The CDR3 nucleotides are TGTGCCAGCAGTTTAGTTAGGACAGGAGCCGAGCAGTACTTC.

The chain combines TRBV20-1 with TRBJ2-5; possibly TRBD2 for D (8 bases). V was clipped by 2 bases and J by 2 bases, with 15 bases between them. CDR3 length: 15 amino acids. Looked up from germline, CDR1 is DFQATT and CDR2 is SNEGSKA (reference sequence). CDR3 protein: CSARRGRGVQETQYF. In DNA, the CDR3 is TGCAGTGCTAGAAGGGGGCGGGGGGTTCAAGAGACCCAGTACTTC.

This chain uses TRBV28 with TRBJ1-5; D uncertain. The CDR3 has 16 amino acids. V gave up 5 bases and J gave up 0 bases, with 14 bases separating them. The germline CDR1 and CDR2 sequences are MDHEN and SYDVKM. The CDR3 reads CASSASWGYSNQPQHF. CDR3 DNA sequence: TGTGCCAGCAGTGCCTCGTGGGGATATAGCAATCAGCCCCAGCATTTT.

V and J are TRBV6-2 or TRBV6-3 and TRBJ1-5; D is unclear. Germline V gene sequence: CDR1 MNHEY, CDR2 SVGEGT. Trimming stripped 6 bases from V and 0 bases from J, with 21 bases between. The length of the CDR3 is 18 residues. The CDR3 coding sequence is TGTGCCAGCAGCAAACCGGGCCGAAACCTTTATAGCAATCAGCCCCAGCATTTT. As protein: CASSKPGRNLYSNQPQHF.

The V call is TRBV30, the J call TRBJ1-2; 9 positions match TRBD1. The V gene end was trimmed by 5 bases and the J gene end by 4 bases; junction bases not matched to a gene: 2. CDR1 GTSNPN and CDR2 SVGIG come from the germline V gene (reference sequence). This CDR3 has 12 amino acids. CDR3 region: CAWEQGAYGYTF. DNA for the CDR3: TGTGCCTGGGAACAGGGGGCCTATGGCTACACCTTC.